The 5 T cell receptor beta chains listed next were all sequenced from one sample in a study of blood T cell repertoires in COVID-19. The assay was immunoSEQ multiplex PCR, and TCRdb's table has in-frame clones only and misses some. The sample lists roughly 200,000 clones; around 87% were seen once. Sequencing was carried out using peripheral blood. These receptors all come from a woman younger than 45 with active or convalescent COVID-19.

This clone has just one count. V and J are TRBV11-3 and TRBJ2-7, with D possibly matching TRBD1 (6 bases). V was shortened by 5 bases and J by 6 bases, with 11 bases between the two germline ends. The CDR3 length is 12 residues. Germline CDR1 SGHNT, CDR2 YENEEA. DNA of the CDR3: TGTGCCAGCAGCCCAGTAGGGGGCGAGCAGTACTTC. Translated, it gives CASSPVGGEQYF.

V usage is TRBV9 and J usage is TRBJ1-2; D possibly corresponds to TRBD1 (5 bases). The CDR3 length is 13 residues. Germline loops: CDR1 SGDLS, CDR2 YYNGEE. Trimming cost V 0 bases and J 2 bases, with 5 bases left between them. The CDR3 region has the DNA TGTGCCAGCAGCGTAGGGACAAACTATGGCTACACCTTC. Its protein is CASSVGTNYGYTF.

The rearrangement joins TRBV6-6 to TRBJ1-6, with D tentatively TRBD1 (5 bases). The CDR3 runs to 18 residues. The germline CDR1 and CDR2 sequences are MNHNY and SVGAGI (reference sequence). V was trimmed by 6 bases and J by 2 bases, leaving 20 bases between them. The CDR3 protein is CASSRLPTGLTYNSPLHF. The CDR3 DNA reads TGTGCCAGCAGCCGACTCCCCACAGGTTTAACCTATAATTCACCCCTCCACTTT.

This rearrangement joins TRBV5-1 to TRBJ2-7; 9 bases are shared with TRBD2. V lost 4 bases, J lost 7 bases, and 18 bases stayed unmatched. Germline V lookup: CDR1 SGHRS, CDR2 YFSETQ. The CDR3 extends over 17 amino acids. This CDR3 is CASSRVGAGGRGGEQYF. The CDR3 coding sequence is TGCGCCAGCAGCCGTGTCGGAGCGGGAGGCCGTGGAGGGGAGCAGTACTTC.

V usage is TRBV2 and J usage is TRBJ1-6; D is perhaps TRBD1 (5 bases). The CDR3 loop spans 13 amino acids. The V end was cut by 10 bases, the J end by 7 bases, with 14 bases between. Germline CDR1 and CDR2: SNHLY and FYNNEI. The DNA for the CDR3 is TGTGCCACAGGACGGGGGGAAAATTCACCCCTCCACTTT. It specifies CATGRGENSPLHF.